The next 20 T cell receptor beta chains were all read from a single sample in a study of blood T cell repertoires in COVID-19. Clones were sequenced by immunoSEQ multiplex PCR, and TCRdb holds only the in-frame ones, with some missing. The table lists more than 95,000 clones, roughly nine tenths of them singletons. The material sequenced was peripheral blood. These receptor sequences come from a human donor in a cohort sampled during active COVID-19.

The chain has TRBV5-6 and TRBJ2-1, with 12 bases matching TRBD1. Germline V gene lookup returns CDR1 SGHDT and CDR2 YYEEEE. After removal of 2 bases from V and 6 bases from J, the junction contained 3 bases not matched to a gene. This CDR3 has 15 residues. The CDR3 protein is CASSLPGQGANEQFF. The CDR3 DNA reads as TGTGCCAGCAGCTTACCGGGACAGGGGGCCAATGAGCAGTTCTTC. Full variable domain (missing parts from reference TRBV5-6 and TRBJ2-1): DAGVTQSPTHLIKTRGQQVTLRCSPKSGHDTVSWYQQALGQGPQFIFQYYEEEERQRGNFPDRFSGHQFPNYSSELNVNALLLGDSALYLCASSLPGQGANEQFFGPGTRLTVL.

The J gene is TRBJ1-5, the V gene TRBV6-5; possibly TRBD1 for D (5 bases). The germline V gene has CDR1 MNHEY and CDR2 SVGAGI. Between the trimmed V and J ends, which lost 5 bases and 5 bases, there was a span of 10 bases. The CDR3 spans 13 residues. The CDR3 DNA reads TGTGCCAGCAGTACCCAGGGTGATCAGCCCCAGCATTTT. Residues: CASSTQGDQPQHF.

The DNA for the CDR3 is TGTGCCACGACCCTCGGTAAGGGGCCCTACAATGAGCAGTTCTTC. Amino acid sequence: CATTLGKGPYNEQFF. The J gene is TRBJ2-1, the V gene TRBV28, with D perhaps TRBD1 (5 bases). Per the germline V gene, CDR1 is MDHEN and CDR2 is SYDVKM. The CDR3 spans 15 residues. Trimming took off 10 bases at V and 2 bases at J, with 18 bases between the two ends. Combining the CDR3 with reference TRBV28 and TRBJ2-1 gives the whole variable domain DVKVTQSSRYLVKRTGEKVFLECVQDMDHENMFWYRQDPGLGLRLIYFSYDVKMKEKGDIPEGYSVSREKKERFSLILESASTNQTSMYLCATTLGKGPYNEQFFGPGTRLTVL.

The chain combines TRBV7-8 with TRBJ2-1; D possibly corresponds to TRBD1 (6 bases). The V end lost 2 bases, the J end lost 4 bases, and 15 bases lay between the germline ends. CDR3 length: 16 amino acids. Germline V CDR1 and CDR2: SGHVS, FQNEAQ. CDR3 region: CASSLTMRRGYNEQFF. In DNA form, the CDR3 reads TGTGCCAGCAGCTTAACTATGCGTAGGGGGTACAATGAGCAGTTCTTC. Looking up the rest from reference TRBV7-8 and TRBJ2-1 gives the full variable domain: GAGVSQSPRYKVAKRGQDVALRCDPISGHVSLFWYQQALGQGPEFLTYFQNEAQLDKSGLPSDRFFAERPEGSVSTLKIQRTQQEDSAVYLCASSLTMRRGYNEQFFGPGTRLTVL.

This rearrangement joins TRBV29-1 to TRBJ2-3, with D possibly being TRBD2 (7 bases). The CDR3 spans 16 residues. The ends were cut back, 4 bases at V and 4 bases at J, with 21 bases in the middle. Per the germline V gene, CDR1 is SQVTM and CDR2 is ANQGSEA. The CDR3 DNA is TGCAGCGTTGGGGGAGGGGGGACTACAGGCTCAGATACGCAGTATTTT. Protein sequence: CSVGGGGTTGSDTQYF.

The V gene is TRBV18, the J gene TRBJ1-2; 12 bases line up with TRBD1. The germline gives CDR1 KGHSH, CDR2 LQKENI. Trimming took 8 bases from V and 3 from J; bases not matched to a gene: 7. CDR3 length: 15 amino acids. The chain's CDR3 is CASRTGTGGYYGYTF. Written as DNA, the CDR3 is TGTGCCAGCAGAACCGGGACAGGGGGCTACTATGGCTACACCTTC.

This chain joins TRBV6-6 and TRBJ1-3; possible D gene TRBD1, 6 bases. The V gene's germline CDR1 is MNHNY and CDR2 SVGAGI (reference sequence). The CDR3 sequence is 15 residues long. Trimming removed 5 bases from V and 0 bases from J, with 11 bases in between. In DNA, the CDR3 is TGTGCCAGCAGTCCCACAGGGACCTCTGGAAACACCATATATTTT. Translation gives CASSPTGTSGNTIYF.

The V gene is TRBV6-6, the J gene TRBJ1-6, with 9 bases identical to TRBD1. The germline V gene encodes CDR1 MNHNY and CDR2 SVGAGI (reference sequence). This CDR3 contains 14 residues. V gave up 7 bases and J gave up 5 bases; unmatched junction bases: 3. This CDR3 is CASTRTGDNSPLHF. The CDR3 DNA reads as TGTGCCAGCACCCGGACAGGGGATAATTCACCCCTCCACTTT.

In its sample, this clone was seen a few times. The rearrangement joins TRBV6-5 to TRBJ1-6; a weak D match, TRBD1 (6 bases). Per the germline V gene, CDR1 is MNHEY and CDR2 is SVGAGI. The CDR3 runs 13 residues. V gave up 3 bases and J gave up 10 bases, with 10 bases separating them. CDR3 sequence reads: CASSYGGASPLHF. As DNA, the CDR3 is TGTGCCAGCAGTTATGGGGGGGCCTCACCCCTCCACTTT.

J is TRBJ1-1 and V is TRBV14, with 7 nucleotides matching TRBD1. The germline V gene has CDR1 SGHDN and CDR2 FVKESK. V lost 4 bases, J lost 6 bases, and 5 bases stayed unmatched. This CDR3 region has 13 residues. The CDR3 nucleotides read TGTGCCAGCAGCCGCGAGACAGGGTCTGAAGCTTTCTTT. Encoded protein: CASSRETGSEAFF.

Here the CDR3 reads CASSSGGRTTGETQYF. DNA of the CDR3: TGTGCCAGCAGCTCCGGGGGGCGGACTACGGGGGAGACCCAGTACTTC. The chain employs TRBV11-2 and TRBJ2-5, with a tentative D call TRBD2 (7 bases). This CDR3 comprises 16 residues. Germline V gene lookup returns CDR1 SGHAT and CDR2 FQNNGV. V was clipped by 4 bases and J by 5 bases, with 20 bases between them.

CDR3 in DNA: TGTGCCAGCAGTCCGGGACTAGCGGGGGGGCCGAACACCGGGGAGCTGTTTTTT. Its protein is CASSPGLAGGPNTGELFF. The chain employs TRBV6-2 or TRBV6-3 and TRBJ2-2, with TRBD2 identical over 16 bases. Germline CDR1 reads MNHEY; CDR2 reads SVGEGT. Unmatched junction bases numbered 3, after V lost 5 bases and J lost 0 bases. The CDR3 is made up of 18 amino acids.

This clone was detected only a few times. This sequence joins TRBV19 and TRBJ1-5; D possibly corresponds to TRBD1 (6 bases). V dropped 8 bases and J dropped 2 bases, with 13 bases sitting between them. The CDR3 runs to 14 residues. Germline CDR1 and CDR2: LNHDA and SQIVND (reference sequence). This CDR3 reads CASSTGQGNQPQHF. The CDR3 DNA is TGTGCCAGTTCAACAGGGCAGGGCAATCAGCCCCAGCATTTT.

The CDR3 protein is CASSLAREGAFF. In nucleotides, the CDR3 is TGTGCCAGCAGCTTAGCGCGGGAGGGTGCTTTCTTT. The J gene is TRBJ1-1, the V gene TRBV7-2; no clear D. This CDR3 region has 12 residues. Trimming stripped 0 bases from V and 11 bases from J, with 10 bases between. Germline V gives CDR1 SGHTA, CDR2 FQGNSA. The variable domain in full, with the rest retrieved from reference TRBV7-2 and TRBJ1-1, is GAGVSQSPSNKVTEKGKDVELRCDPISGHTALYWYRQSLGQGLEFLIYFQGNSAPDKSGLPSDRFSAERTGGSVSTLTIQRTQQEDSAVYLCASSLAREGAFFGQGTRLTVV.

V gene TRBV14 combines with J gene TRBJ2-2; the match to TRBD2 covers 8 bases. Germline V gene lookup returns CDR1 SGHDN and CDR2 FVKESK. Germline trimming cut 5 bases from V and 3 bases from J; bases unmatched to any gene: 5. This CDR3 comprises 15 residues. The CDR3 is CASSNSGSYTGELFF. The DNA of the CDR3 is TGTGCCAGCAGCAACAGCGGGAGTTACACCGGGGAGCTGTTTTTT. Full variable domain (missing parts from reference TRBV14 and TRBJ2-2): EAGVTQFPSHSVIEKGQTVTLRCDPISGHDNLYWYRRVMGKEIKFLLHFVKESKQDESGMPNNRFLAERTGGTYSTLKVQPAELEDSGVYFCASSNSGSYTGELFFGEGSRLTVL.

The CDR3 DNA is TGTGCCAGCAGTGAATTAGCTACAGGTAGAGATACGCAGTATTTT. This codes for CASSELATGRDTQYF. The gene calls are TRBV25-1 and TRBJ2-3; weak D call: TRBD1 (5 bases). Looked up from germline, CDR1 is MGHDK and CDR2 is SYGVNS. Trimming removed 1 base at V and 5 bases at J, with 13 bases between. The CDR3 contains 15 residues. Combining the CDR3 with reference TRBV25-1 and TRBJ2-3 gives the whole variable domain EADIYQTPRYLVIGTGKKITLECSQTMGHDKMYWYQQDPGMELHLIHYSYGVNSTEKGDLSSESTVSRIRTEHFPLTLESARPSHTSQYLCASSELATGRDTQYFGPGTRLTVL.

The chain is built from TRBV6-6 and TRBJ2-1; no clear D gene. This CDR3 is built from 13 residues. Germline CDR1 MNHNY, CDR2 SVGAGI (reference sequence). Deletions cut 0 bases from V and 7 bases from J, with 7 bases between. DNA of the CDR3: TGTGCCAGCAGTTACTCACGAGGTAATGAGCAGTTCTTC. Translated, it gives CASSYSRGNEQFF.

The rearrangement uses TRBV27 and TRBJ1-5; 7 bases are shared with TRBD1. CDR1 and CDR2 (germline): MNHEY, SMNVEV (reference sequence). The CDR3 has 15 residues. Trimming at V came to 7 bases and at J to 3 bases, leaving 9 bases not matched to a gene. The chain's CDR3 is CASKPDRDINQPQHF. In DNA, the CDR3 is TGTGCCAGCAAACCAGACAGGGACATCAATCAGCCCCAGCATTTT.

This chain connects TRBV5-1 to TRBJ2-1, with TRBD2 identical over 8 bases. J was trimmed by 6 bases and V by 2 bases; bases with no gene match: 7. The CDR3 covers 15 residues. Germline values: CDR1 SGHRS, CDR2 YFSETQ. CDR3 region: CASSFPKLAGNEQFF. The CDR3 bases are TGCGCCAGCAGCTTCCCGAAGCTAGCGGGCAATGAGCAGTTCTTC.

This sequence joins TRBV28 and TRBJ1-2; the match to TRBD1 covers 7 bases. CDR1 and CDR2 (germline): MDHEN, SYDVKM. J gave up 4 bases and V 6 bases, and 5 bases lay outside the gene matches. CDR3 length: 13 amino acids. CDR3 protein: CASRATGIYGYTF. DNA of the CDR3: TGTGCCAGCAGGGCGACAGGGATCTATGGCTACACCTTC.